This entry lists 2 T cell receptor beta chains sequenced from one sample in a study of Graves' ophthalmopathy and Graves' hyperthyroidism. RNA transcripts were the template, and TCR beta CDR3 regions were amplified from them. HTBI-primed RT-PCR formed the first round, and a multiplex PCR formed the second. One entry per CDR3 protein, called by TCRdb with MiXCR from the multiplex PCR reads. The sample lists approximately 500,000 distinct CDR3 sequences; roughly an eighth were seen once. Sequences were obtained from blood. Receptors originate from a woman under 40 with Graves' ophthalmopathy.

This clonotype was seen just once. This sequence joins TRBV6-2 or TRBV6-3 and TRBJ1-1; TRBD1 matches 10 bases. The CDR3 has 14 residues. V dropped 7 bases and J dropped 5; count of bases not matched to a gene: 7. CDR1 is MNHEY and CDR2 is SVGEGT in the germline V gene. The CDR3 reads CASTKTGGYTEAFF. The CDR3 DNA follows: TGTGCCAGCACGAAGACAGGGGGCTATACTGAAGCTTTCTTT.

Comment on this clonotype: This may arise from a read error, as a much more abundant clone is one base away. The rearrangement joins TRBV27 to TRBJ2-2; 9 nucleotides match TRBD1. Per germline, CDR1 MNHEY and CDR2 SMNVEV (reference sequence). The CDR3 length is 15 residues. The CDR3 DNA follows: TGTGCCAGCACCAGAACAGGGGGCCTCACCGGGGAGCTGTGTTTT. Its protein product is CASTRTGGLTGELCF.